What follows are 20 T cell receptor beta chains derived from one specimen sequenced in a study of blood T cells in healthy people across ages. A second roughly 6 to 12 cycle PCR used barcoded and J-beta primers. TCRdb reanalysed the 5' RACE reads using MiXCR and keeps one entry per CDR3 protein. The table includes roughly 500,000 distinct CDR3 sequences, about 26% detected once. Sequencing was done on a sample of blood. These receptors came from a woman in her sixties or seventies in good health.

V and J are TRBV2 and TRBJ2-7; D is ambiguous. Germline V gives CDR1 SNHLY, CDR2 FYNNEI. V was clipped by 11 bases and J by 2 bases, with 7 bases between them. The length of the CDR3 is 10 residues. CDR3 sequence reads: CAGPTYEQYF. The CDR3 DNA follows: TGTGCCGGACCGACCTACGAGCAGTACTTC.

V usage is TRBV28 and J usage is TRBJ2-3; D perhaps matches TRBD1 (6 bases). CDR1 and CDR2 from the germline V gene are MDHEN and SYDVKM. The CDR3 loop spans 11 amino acids. Trimming took off 10 bases at V and 6 bases at J, with 11 bases between the two ends. CDR3 amino acids: CATLQGDTQYF. The CDR3 nucleotides read TGTGCCACCCTCCAGGGGGATACGCAGTATTTT.

The V gene is TRBV4-1, the J gene TRBJ2-3; TRBD2 matches 8 bases. V shed 1 base and J 3 bases; nucleotides not matched to a gene: 12. This CDR3 region has 18 residues. Germline V lookup: CDR1 MGHRA, CDR2 YSYEKL. The CDR3 region is CASSQVPNPGLGTDTQYF. DNA of the CDR3: TGCGCCAGCAGCCAAGTGCCAAATCCGGGACTAGGGACAGATACGCAGTATTTT.

This rearrangement joins TRBV5-6 to TRBJ2-3; the D is unclear. Per the germline V gene, CDR1 is SGHDT and CDR2 is YYEEEE. V was cut by 0 bases and J by 0 bases, with 5 bases left in between. The CDR3 has 14 residues. CDR3 in amino acids: CASSLERSTDTQYF. In nucleotides, the CDR3 is TGTGCCAGCAGCTTGGAGCGAAGCACAGATACGCAGTATTTT.

As DNA, the CDR3 is TGTGCCAGCAGCCAAGATCTGATCATTCAGTACTTC. Protein: CASSQDLIIQYF. V usage is TRBV4-2 and J usage is TRBJ2-4; D is uncertain. Germline V lookup: CDR1 LGHNA, CDR2 YNFKEQ. The V end lost 0 bases, the J end lost 9 bases, and 6 bases lay between the germline ends. This CDR3 comprises 12 residues.

The rearrangement links TRBV9 to TRBJ1-2; 11 positions agree with TRBD1. Trimming removed 5 bases from V and 4 bases from J; junction bases left unmatched: 4. The CDR3 has 14 residues. Germline V gene sequence: CDR1 SGDLS, CDR2 YYNGEE. The CDR3 DNA reads TGTGCCAGCAGGGCAGGGACAGGGGGCTATGGCTACACCTTC. Its protein product is CASRAGTGGYGYTF. Supplemented by reference TRBV9 and TRBJ1-2, the full variable domain reads DSGVTQTPKHLITATGQRVTLRCSPRSGDLSVYWYQQSLDQGLQFLIQYYNGEERAKGNILERFSAQQFPDLHSELNLSSLELGDSALYFCASRAGTGGYGYTFGSGTRLTVV.

The chain carries TRBV12-3 or TRBV12-4 and TRBJ2-7; TRBD2 matches at 7 bases. V shed 10 bases and J 0 bases; nucleotides not matched to a gene: 12. The CDR3 extends over 15 amino acids. CDR3 protein: CATPRVERGSYEQYF. The CDR3 DNA follows: TGTGCCACCCCCAGAGTGGAGCGGGGCTCCTACGAGCAGTACTTC.

The V and J genes are TRBV7-2 and TRBJ2-5; tentatively, D is TRBD1 (5 bases). The assigned J gene may be wrong: the sequence end matches TRBJ2-1 better. Germline loops: CDR1 SGHTA, CDR2 FQGNSA. CDR3 length equals 14 residues. The CDR3 spells CASSSSLRAYEQFF. In DNA, the CDR3 is TGTGCCAGCAGCTCCTCCCTCAGGGCCTATGAGCAGTTCTTC.

In this sample, this clonotype turned up many times. The chain employs TRBV7-2 and TRBJ1-6, with D perhaps matching TRBD1 (6 bases). V lost 5 bases and J lost 5, with 10 bases in between. The CDR3 spans 14 residues. Germline V CDR1 and CDR2: SGHTA, FQGNSA. CDR3 DNA: TGTGCCAGCAGCCCGGGACAAAATAATTCACCCCTCCACTTT. This encodes CASSPGQNNSPLHF. The complete variable domain, with remaining parts taken from reference TRBV7-2 and TRBJ1-6, reads GAGVSQSPSNKVTEKGKDVELRCDPISGHTALYWYRQSLGQGLEFLIYFQGNSAPDKSGLPSDRFSAERTGGSVSTLTIQRTQQEDSAVYLCASSPGQNNSPLHFGNGTRLTVT.

The V call is TRBV6-6, the J call TRBJ2-2, with 8 bases that match TRBD2. The V segment lost 6 bases and the J segment 2 bases; nucleotides outside the gene matches: 5. The CDR3 loop spans 15 amino acids. The germline CDR1 and CDR2 sequences are MNHNY and SVGAGI (reference sequence). CDR3 residues: CASRPSGGNTGELFF. The CDR3 nucleotides read TGTGCCAGCAGACCAAGCGGGGGAAACACCGGGGAGCTGTTTTTT.

Points on this clonotype: Its ends do not fully match the called genes, so a read error is possible. CDR3 sequence: CVSGLDKGPHYEQYF. The CDR3 region has the DNA TGTGTTAGTGGTCTCGACAAAGGTCCGCACTACGAGCAGTACTTC. The V and J genes are TRBV12-5 and TRBJ2-7; D gene uncertain. This CDR3 contains 15 residues. Germline loops: CDR1 LGHNT, CDR2 FRNRAP.

The rearrangement joins TRBV10-3 to TRBJ1-2; D unclear. Germline values: CDR1 ENHRY, CDR2 SYGVKD. Trimming stripped 0 bases from V and 4 bases from J, with 15 bases between. The CDR3 is 16 amino acids. The CDR3, as DNA: TGTGCCATCAGTGAGTCGACACCTCTTCATTTCTATGGCTACACCTTC. It is translated as CAISESTPLHFYGYTF.

The chain links TRBV12-5 to TRBJ1-2, with 8 nucleotides matching TRBD1. This CDR3 region has 14 residues. Germline CDR1 LGHNT, CDR2 FRNRAP. Trimming took 8 bases from V and 4 from J; bases not matched to a gene: 9. DNA for the CDR3: TGTGCTAGTTCCAGAACAGGGGGAAGCTATGGCTACACCTTC. Protein: CASSRTGGSYGYTF.

The chain joins TRBV9 to TRBJ1-2, with TRBD1 matching 9 bases. CDR3 length: 15 residues. The germline CDR1 and CDR2 sequences are SGDLS and YYNGEE. After removal of 4 bases from V and 8 bases from J, the junction contained 12 bases not matched to a gene. CDR3 DNA sequence: TGTGCCAGCAGCCCCGTACCGGGACAGGGTGTGGGCTACACCTTC. This sequence encodes CASSPVPGQGVGYTF.

This clonotype was picked up a small number of times. The chain has TRBV29-1 and TRBJ1-2; 10 bases fit TRBD1. The CDR3 spans 12 residues. The junction had 6 bases not matched to a gene; V was cut back by 7 bases and J by 7 bases. From germline, CDR1 is SQVTM and CDR2 ANQGSEA. The CDR3 DNA reads TGCAGCGGGCGACAGGGGGCAGGTGGCTACACCTTC. Translation: CSGRQGAGGYTF.

This chain links TRBV7-2 with TRBJ1-1, with D possibly TRBD1 on 5 matching bases. The V gene's germline CDR1 is SGHTA and CDR2 FQGNSA. Between the trimmed V and J ends, which lost 1 base and 4 bases, there was a span of 10 bases. CDR3 size: 14 residues. CDR3 region: CASSLGGGVTEAFF. The CDR3 bases are TGTGCCAGCAGCTTAGGGGGGGGGGTCACTGAAGCTTTCTTT.

This chain connects TRBV6-5 to TRBJ1-2; 9 bases are a match to TRBD1. Looked up from germline, CDR1 is MNHEY and CDR2 is SVGAGI. The CDR3 is made up of 17 amino acids. V gave up 5 bases and J gave up 6 bases; unmatched junction bases: 16. CDR3 DNA: TGTGCCAGCAGTCGCCTCCGCCGGGACAGGGCAGGAGATGGCTACACCTTC. This translates into CASSRLRRDRAGDGYTF.

The chain employs TRBV7-2 and TRBJ2-1; the D gene is possibly TRBD1 (6 bases). Germline V gene data show CDR1 as SGHTA and CDR2 as FQGNSA. V lost 4 bases and J 2 bases, leaving 12 bases between the germline ends. The CDR3 runs 15 residues. CDR3 bases: TGTGCCAGCAGCTGGAGTGGGACAACCTACAATGAGCAGTTCTTC. Translating it yields CASSWSGTTYNEQFF.

The genes are TRBV25-1 and TRBJ1-2, with D perhaps TRBD1 (5 bases). V was trimmed by 0 bases and J by 8 bases, leaving 13 bases between them. Germline lookup yields CDR1 MGHDK and CDR2 SYGVNS. The CDR3 runs to 14 residues. Written as DNA, the CDR3 is TGTGCCAGCAGTGAATATCGGGAATCAGGGGGCTACACCTTC. This encodes CASSEYRESGGYTF.

In its sample, this clonotype was seen a few times. The rearrangement uses TRBV9 and TRBJ2-5; D gene ambiguous. The CDR3 sequence is 14 residues long. From germline, CDR1 is SGDLS and CDR2 YYNGEE. Trimming cost V 3 bases and J 7 bases, with 16 bases left between them. For the CDR3, the DNA is TGTGCCAGCAGCGCCCAGATTAGCTCGGGGACCCAGTACTTC. This sequence encodes CASSAQISSGTQYF.